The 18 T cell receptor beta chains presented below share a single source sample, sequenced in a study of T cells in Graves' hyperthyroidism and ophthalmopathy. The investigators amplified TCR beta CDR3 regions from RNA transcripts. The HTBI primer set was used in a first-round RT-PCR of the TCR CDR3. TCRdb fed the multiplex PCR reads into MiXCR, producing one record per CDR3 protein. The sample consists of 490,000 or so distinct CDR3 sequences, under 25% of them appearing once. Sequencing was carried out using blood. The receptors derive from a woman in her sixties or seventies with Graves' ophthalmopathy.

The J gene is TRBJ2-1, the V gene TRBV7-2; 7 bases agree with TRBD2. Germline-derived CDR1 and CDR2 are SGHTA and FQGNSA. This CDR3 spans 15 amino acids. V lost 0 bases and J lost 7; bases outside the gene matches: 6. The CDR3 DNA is TGTGCCAGCAGCTTAGCCCCCACTAGCGCGAATGAGCAGTTCTTC. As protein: CASSLAPTSANEQFF.

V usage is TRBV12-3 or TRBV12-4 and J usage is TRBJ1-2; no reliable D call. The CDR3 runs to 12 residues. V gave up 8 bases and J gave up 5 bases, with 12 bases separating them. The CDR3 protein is CASAAAVYGYTF. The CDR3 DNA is TGTGCCAGCGCGGCCGCCGTTTATGGCTACACCTTC.

CDR3 amino acids: CASSYAPLYEQYF. DNA of the CDR3: TGTGCCAGTAGTTACGCCCCGCTCTACGAGCAGTACTTC. The rearrangement joins TRBV19 to TRBJ2-7; D is unresolved. Trimming took off 5 bases at V and 3 bases at J, with 11 bases between the two ends. The CDR3 extends over 13 amino acids. From germline, CDR1 is LNHDA and CDR2 SQIVND (reference sequence). Supplemented by reference TRBV19 and TRBJ2-7, the full variable domain reads DGGITQSPKYLFRKEGQNVTLSCEQNLNHDAMYWYRQDPGQGLRLIYYSQIVNDFQKGDIAEGYSVSREKKESFPLTVTSAQKNPTAFYLCASSYAPLYEQYFGPGTRLTVT.

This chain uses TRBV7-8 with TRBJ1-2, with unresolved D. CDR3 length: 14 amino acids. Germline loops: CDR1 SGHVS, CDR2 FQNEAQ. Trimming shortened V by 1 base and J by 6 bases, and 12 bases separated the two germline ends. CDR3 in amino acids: CASSLGKGVHGYTF. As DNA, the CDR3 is TGTGCCAGCAGCTTAGGTAAAGGTGTACATGGCTACACCTTC.

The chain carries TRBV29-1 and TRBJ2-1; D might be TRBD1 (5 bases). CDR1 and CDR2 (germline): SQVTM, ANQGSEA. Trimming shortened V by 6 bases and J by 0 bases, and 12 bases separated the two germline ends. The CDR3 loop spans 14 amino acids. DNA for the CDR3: TGCAGCGTATCTACAGGTAGCTCCTACAATGAGCAGTTCTTC. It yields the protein CSVSTGSSYNEQFF.

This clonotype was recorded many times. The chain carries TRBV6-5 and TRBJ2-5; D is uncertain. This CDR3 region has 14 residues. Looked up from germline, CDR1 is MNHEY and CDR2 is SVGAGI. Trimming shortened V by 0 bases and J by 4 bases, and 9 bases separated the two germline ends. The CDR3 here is CASSYSRGVETQYF. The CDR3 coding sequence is TGTGCCAGCAGTTACTCGCGTGGGGTAGAGACCCAGTACTTC.

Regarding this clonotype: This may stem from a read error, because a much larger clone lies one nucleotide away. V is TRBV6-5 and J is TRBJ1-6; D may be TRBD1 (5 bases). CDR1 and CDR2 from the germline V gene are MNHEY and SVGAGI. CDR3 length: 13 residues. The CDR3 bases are TGTGCCAGCAGTTCCCGACAGAATTCACCCCCCCACTTT. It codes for CASSSRQNSPPHF.

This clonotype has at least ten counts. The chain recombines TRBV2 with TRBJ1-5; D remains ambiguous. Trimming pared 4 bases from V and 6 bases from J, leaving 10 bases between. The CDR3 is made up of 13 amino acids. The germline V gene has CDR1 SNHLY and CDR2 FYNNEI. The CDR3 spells CASSGGPSQPQHF. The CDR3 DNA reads TGTGCCAGCAGTGGAGGTCCGAGTCAGCCCCAGCATTTT.

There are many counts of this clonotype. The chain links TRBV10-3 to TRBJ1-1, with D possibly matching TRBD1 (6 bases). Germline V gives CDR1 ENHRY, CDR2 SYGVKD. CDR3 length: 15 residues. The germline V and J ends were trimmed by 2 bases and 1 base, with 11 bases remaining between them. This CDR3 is CAISEPGQKNTEAFF. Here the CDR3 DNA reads TGTGCCATCAGTGAGCCCGGACAGAAGAACACTGAAGCTTTCTTT.

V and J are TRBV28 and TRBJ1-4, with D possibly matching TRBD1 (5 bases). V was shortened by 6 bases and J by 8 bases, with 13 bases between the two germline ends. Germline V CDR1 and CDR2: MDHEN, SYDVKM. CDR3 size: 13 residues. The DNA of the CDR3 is TGTGCCAGCAGCGCAGGCTGGGGGGAAAAACTGTTTTTT. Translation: CASSAGWGEKLFF.

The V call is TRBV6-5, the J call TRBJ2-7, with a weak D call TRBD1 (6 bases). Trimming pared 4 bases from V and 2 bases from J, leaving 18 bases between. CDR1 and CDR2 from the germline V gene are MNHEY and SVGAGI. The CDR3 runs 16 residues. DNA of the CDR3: TGTGCCAGCAGTTCCCCCCACAGGGCTAGGGCCTACGAGCAGTACTTC. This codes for CASSSPHRARAYEQYF.

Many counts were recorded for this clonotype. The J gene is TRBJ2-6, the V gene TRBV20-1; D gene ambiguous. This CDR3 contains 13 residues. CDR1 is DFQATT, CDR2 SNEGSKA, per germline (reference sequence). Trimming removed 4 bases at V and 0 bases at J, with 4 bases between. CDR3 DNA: TGCAGTGCTAATCCCTCTGGGGCCAACGTCCTGACTTTC. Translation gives CSANPSGANVLTF.

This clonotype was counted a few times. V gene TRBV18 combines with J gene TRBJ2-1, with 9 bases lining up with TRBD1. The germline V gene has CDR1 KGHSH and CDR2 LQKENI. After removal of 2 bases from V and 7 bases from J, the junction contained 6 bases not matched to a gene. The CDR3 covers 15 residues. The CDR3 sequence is CASSPGTGSKNEQFF. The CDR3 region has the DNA TGTGCCAGCTCACCAGGGACAGGGTCCAAAAATGAGCAGTTCTTC.

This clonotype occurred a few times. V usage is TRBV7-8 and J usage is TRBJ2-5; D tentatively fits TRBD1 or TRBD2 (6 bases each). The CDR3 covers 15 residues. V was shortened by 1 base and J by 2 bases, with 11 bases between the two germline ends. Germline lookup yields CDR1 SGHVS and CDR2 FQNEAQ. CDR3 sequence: CASSLGGAHQETQYF. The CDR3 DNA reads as TGTGCCAGCAGCTTAGGGGGGGCGCATCAAGAGACCCAGTACTTC.

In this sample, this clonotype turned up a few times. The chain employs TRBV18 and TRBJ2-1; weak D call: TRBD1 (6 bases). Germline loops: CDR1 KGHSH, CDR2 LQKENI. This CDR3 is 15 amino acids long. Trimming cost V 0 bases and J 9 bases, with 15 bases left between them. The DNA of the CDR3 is TGTGCCAGCTCACCACCTGGACAGATCCGGGGTGAGCAGTTCTTC. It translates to CASSPPGQIRGEQFF.

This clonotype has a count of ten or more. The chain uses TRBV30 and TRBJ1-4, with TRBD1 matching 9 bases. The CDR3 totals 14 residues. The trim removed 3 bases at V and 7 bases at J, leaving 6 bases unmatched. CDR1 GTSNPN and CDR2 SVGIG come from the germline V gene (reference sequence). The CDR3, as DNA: TGTGCCTGGAGCCGACAGGGGGATGGTGAAAAACTGTTTTTT. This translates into CAWSRQGDGEKLFF.

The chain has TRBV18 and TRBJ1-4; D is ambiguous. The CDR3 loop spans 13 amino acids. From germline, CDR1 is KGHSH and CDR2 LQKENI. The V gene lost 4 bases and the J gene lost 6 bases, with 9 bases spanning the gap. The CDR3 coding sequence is TGTGCCAGCTCACAGGAGGCGGATGAAAAACTGTTTTTT. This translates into CASSQEADEKLFF. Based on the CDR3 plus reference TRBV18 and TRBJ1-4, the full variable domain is NAGVMQNPRHLVRRRGQEARLRCSPMKGHSHVYWYRQLPEEGLKFMVYLQKENIIDESGMPKERFSAEFPKEGPSILRIQQVVRGDSAAYFCASSQEADEKLFFGSGTQLSVL.

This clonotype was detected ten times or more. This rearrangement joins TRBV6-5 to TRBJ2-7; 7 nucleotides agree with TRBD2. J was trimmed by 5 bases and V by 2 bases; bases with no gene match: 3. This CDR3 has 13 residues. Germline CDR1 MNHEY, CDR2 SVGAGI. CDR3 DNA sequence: TGTGCCAGCAGTTACACCCGGGGGGACGAGCAGTACTTC. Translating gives CASSYTRGDEQYF.